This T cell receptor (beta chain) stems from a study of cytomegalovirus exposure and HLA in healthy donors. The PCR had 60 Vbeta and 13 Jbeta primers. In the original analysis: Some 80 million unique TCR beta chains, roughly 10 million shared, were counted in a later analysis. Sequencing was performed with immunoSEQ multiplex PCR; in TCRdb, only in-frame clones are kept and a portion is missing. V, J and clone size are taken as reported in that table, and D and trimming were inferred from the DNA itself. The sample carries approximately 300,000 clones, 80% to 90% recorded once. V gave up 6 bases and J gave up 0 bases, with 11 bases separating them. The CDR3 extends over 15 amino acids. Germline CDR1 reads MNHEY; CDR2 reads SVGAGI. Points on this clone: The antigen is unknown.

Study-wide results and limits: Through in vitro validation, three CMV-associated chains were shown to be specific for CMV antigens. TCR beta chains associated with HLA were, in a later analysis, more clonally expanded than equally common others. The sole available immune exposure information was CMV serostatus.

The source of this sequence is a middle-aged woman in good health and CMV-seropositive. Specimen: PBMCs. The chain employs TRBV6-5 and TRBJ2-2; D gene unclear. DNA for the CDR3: TGTGCCAGCAGGTCCCGAAGCCCGAACACCGGGGAGCTGTTTTTT. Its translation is CASRSRSPNTGELFF.